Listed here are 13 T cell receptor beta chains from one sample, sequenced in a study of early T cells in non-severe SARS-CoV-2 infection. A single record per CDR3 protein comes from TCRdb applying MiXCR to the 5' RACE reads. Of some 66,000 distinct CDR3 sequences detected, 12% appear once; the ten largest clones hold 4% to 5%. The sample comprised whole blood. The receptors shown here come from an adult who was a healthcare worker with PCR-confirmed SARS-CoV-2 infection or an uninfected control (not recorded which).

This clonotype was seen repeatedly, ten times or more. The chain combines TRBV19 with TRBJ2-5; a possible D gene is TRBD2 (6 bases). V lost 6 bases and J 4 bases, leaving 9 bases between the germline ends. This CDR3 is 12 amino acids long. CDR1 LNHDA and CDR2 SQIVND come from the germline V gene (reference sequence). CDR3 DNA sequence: TGTGCCAGTAGACAAGCGGGAGAGACCCAGTACTTC. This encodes CASRQAGETQYF.

This CDR3 is CASSYLAMVNTGELFF. The CDR3 DNA follows: TGTGCCAGCAGCTACCTAGCAATGGTGAACACCGGGGAGCTGTTTTTT. This chain connects TRBV7-2 to TRBJ2-2; TRBD2 might be the D (5 bases). Trimming took off 4 bases at V and 1 base at J, with 13 bases between the two ends. This CDR3 contains 16 residues. Germline loops: CDR1 SGHTA, CDR2 FQGNSA.

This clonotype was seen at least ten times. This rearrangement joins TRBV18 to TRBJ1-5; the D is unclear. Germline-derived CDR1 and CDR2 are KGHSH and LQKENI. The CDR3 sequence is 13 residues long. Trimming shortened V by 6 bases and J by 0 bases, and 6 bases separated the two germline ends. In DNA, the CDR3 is TGTGCCAGCTCCGGGGATAGCAATCAGCCCCAGCATTTT. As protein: CASSGDSNQPQHF.

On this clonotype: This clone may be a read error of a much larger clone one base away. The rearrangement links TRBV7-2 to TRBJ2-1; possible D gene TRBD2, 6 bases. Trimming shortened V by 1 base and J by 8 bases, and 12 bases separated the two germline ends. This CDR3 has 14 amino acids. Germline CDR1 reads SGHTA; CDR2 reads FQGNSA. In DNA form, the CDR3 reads TGTGCCAGCAGCTTAGTGACGGGAGTGGATGAGCAGTTCTTC. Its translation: CASSLVTGVDEQFF.

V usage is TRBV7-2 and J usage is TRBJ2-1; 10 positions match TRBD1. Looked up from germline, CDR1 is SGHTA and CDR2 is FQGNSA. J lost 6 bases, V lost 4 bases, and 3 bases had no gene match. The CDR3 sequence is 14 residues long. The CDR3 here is CASSWRTGGNEQFF. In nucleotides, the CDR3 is TGTGCCAGCAGCTGGAGGACAGGGGGCAATGAGCAGTTCTTC.

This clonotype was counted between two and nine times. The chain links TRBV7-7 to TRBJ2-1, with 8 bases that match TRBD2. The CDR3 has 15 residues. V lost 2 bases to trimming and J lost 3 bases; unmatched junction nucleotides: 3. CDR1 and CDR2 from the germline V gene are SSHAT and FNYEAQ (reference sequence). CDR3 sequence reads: CASSLRAGDYNEQFF. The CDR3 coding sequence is TGTGCCAGCAGCTTAAGAGCGGGAGACTACAATGAGCAGTTCTTC. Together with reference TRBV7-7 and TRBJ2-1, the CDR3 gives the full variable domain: GAGVSQSPRYKVTKRGQDVTLRCDPISSHATLYWYQQALGQGPEFLTYFNYEAQPDKSGLPSDRFSAERPEGSISTLTIQRTEQRDSAMYRCASSLRAGDYNEQFFGPGTRLTVL.

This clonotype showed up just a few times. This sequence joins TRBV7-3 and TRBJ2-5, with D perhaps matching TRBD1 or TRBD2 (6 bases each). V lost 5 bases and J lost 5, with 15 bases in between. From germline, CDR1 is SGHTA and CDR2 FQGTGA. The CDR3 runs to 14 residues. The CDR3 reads CASSEGGFGETQYF. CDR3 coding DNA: TGTGCCAGCAGCGAAGGGGGGTTCGGGGAGACCCAGTACTTC.

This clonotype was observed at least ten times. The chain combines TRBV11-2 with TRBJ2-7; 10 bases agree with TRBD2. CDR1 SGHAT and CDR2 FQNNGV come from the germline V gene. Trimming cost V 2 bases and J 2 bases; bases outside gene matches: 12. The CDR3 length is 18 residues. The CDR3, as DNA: TGTGCCAGCAGCTTATTACTTACTCTAGCGGGAGATGCCTACGAGCAGTACTTC. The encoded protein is CASSLLLTLAGDAYEQYF.

The CDR3 region is CASSPISGSSYNEQFF. As DNA, the CDR3 is TGTGCCAGCAGCCCGATTAGCGGGAGTTCCTACAATGAGCAGTTCTTC. The rearrangement uses TRBV7-6 and TRBJ2-1; 9 bases map to TRBD2. The CDR3 consists of 16 residues. Germline-derived CDR1 and CDR2 are SGHVS and FNYEAQ. The trim removed 5 bases at V and 1 base at J, leaving 6 bases unmatched. The entire variable domain, with the rest obtained from reference TRBV7-6 and TRBJ2-1, is as follows: GAGVSQSPRYKVTKRGQDVALRCDPISGHVSLYWYRQALGQGPEFLTYFNYEAQQDKSGLPNDRFSAERPEGSISTLTIQRTEQRDSAMYRCASSPISGSSYNEQFFGPGTRLTVL.

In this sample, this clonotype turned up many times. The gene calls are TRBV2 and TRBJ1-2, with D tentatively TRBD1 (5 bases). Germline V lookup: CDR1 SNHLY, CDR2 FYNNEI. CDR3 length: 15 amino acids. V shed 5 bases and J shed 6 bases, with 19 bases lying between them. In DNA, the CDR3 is TGTGCCAGCAGTTTGGAAGGGGATAAGGGTAATGGCTACACCTTC. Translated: CASSLEGDKGNGYTF.

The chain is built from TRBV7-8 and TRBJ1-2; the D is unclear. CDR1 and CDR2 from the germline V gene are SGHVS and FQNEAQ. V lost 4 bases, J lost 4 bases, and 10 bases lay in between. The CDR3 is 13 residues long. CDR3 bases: TGTGCCAGCAGCTCCGCTCCAGGCTATGGCTACACCTTC. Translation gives CASSSAPGYGYTF. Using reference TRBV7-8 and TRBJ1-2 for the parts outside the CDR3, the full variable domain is GAGVSQSPRYKVAKRGQDVALRCDPISGHVSLFWYQQALGQGPEFLTYFQNEAQLDKSGLPSDRFFAERPEGSVSTLKIQRTQQEDSAVYLCASSSAPGYGYTFGSGTRLTVV.

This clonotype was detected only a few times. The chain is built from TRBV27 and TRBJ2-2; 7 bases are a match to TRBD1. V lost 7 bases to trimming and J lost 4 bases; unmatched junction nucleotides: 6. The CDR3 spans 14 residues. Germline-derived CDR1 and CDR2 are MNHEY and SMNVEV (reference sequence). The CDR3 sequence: CASTRQGSTGELFF. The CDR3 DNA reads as TGTGCCAGCACACGACAGGGCAGCACCGGGGAGCTGTTTTTT.

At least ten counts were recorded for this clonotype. CDR3 coding DNA: TGTGCCAGCAGTGTCTACGACAGGGGTAATTCACCCCTCCACTTT. Translated: CASSVYDRGNSPLHF. This chain connects TRBV6-1 to TRBJ1-6; 8 nucleotides line up with TRBD1. The CDR3 is made up of 15 amino acids. Germline CDR1 MNHNS, CDR2 SASEGT. Germline trimming cut 4 bases from V and 6 bases from J; bases unmatched to any gene: 5.